The 18 T cell receptor beta chains presented below share a single source sample, sequenced in a study of immune evolution from preneoplasia to lung adenocarcinoma. Generated by immunoSEQ multiplex PCR, the TCRdb table keeps only in-frame clones and is missing some. Of about 6,600 clones listed, approximately 75% are singletons. The sample taken for sequencing was FFPE adjacent normal lung tissue. The receptors here all came from an older donor with lung adenocarcinoma.

CDR3 sequence: CASSDSYEQYF. CDR3 sequence (DNA): TGTGCCAGCAGTGACTCCTACGAGCAGTACTTC. The rearrangement joins TRBV25-1 to TRBJ2-7; no clear D gene. Germline lookup yields CDR1 MGHDK and CDR2 SYGVNS. V lost 3 bases to trimming and J lost 0 bases, with 0 bases between them. CDR3 size: 11 residues.

CDR3 amino acids: CAWSPEGWGTIYF. The CDR3 region has the DNA TGTGCCTGGAGTCCCGAGGGTTGGGGCACCATATATTTT. V gene TRBV30 combines with J gene TRBJ1-3; D is unresolved. Germline-derived CDR1 and CDR2 are GTSNPN and SVGIG (reference sequence). The CDR3 is made up of 13 amino acids. Between the trimmed V and J ends, which lost 2 bases and 9 bases, there was a span of 14 bases.

The CDR3 sequence is CASSPTMDEQFF. CDR3 DNA sequence: TGTGCCAGCTCACCTACGATGGATGAGCAGTTCTTC. The gene calls are TRBV18 and TRBJ2-1, with D unclear. The CDR3 is 12 amino acids. V shed 3 bases and J shed 8 bases, with 8 bases lying between them. CDR1 is KGHSH and CDR2 is LQKENI in the germline V gene.

The V gene is TRBV2, the J gene TRBJ2-1; 10 bases line up with TRBD2. Losses at the gene ends were 10 bases for V and 8 bases for J; bases not matched to a gene: 11. CDR3 length: 14 residues. Germline assignment: CDR1 SNHLY and CDR2 FYNNEI. The DNA for the CDR3 is TGTGCCACAGCCTCTAGCGGGGGAAGCCATGAGCAGTTCTTC. Amino acids: CATASSGGSHEQFF. The full variable domain, completed using reference TRBV2 and TRBJ2-1, is EPEVTQTPSHQVTQMGQEVILRCVPISNHLYFYWYRQILGQKVEFLVSFYNNEISEKSEIFDDQFSVERPDGSNFTLKIRSTKLEDSAMYFCATASSGGSHEQFFGPGTRLTVL.

This clone was picked up one time. The chain joins TRBV11-3 to TRBJ2-3, with unresolved D. Germline V gene lookup returns CDR1 SGHNT and CDR2 YENEEA. This CDR3 has 14 amino acids. Trimming took off 3 bases at V and 3 bases at J, with 10 bases between the two ends. The CDR3 protein is CASSLAQPTDTQYF. CDR3 bases: TGTGCCAGCAGCTTGGCCCAACCGACAGATACGCAGTATTTT.

The chain has TRBV9 and TRBJ2-7; D uncertain. The CDR3 is 14 amino acids. CDR1 SGDLS and CDR2 YYNGEE come from the germline V gene. V shed 0 bases and J shed 1 base, with 8 bases lying between them. The CDR3: CASSVDTDSYEQYF. As DNA, the CDR3 is TGTGCCAGCAGCGTAGACACGGATTCCTACGAGCAGTACTTC. Full variable domain (rest looked up from reference TRBV9 and TRBJ2-7): DSGVTQTPKHLITATGQRVTLRCSPRSGDLSVYWYQQSLDQGLQFLIQYYNGEERAKGNILERFSAQQFPDLHSELNLSSLELGDSALYFCASSVDTDSYEQYFGPGTRLTVT.

The chain uses TRBV5-1 and TRBJ1-1; D is unresolved. V lost 0 bases and J lost 1, with 7 bases in between. The germline V gene has CDR1 SGHRS and CDR2 YFSETQ. The CDR3 consists of 14 residues. CDR3 nucleotides: TGCGCCAGCAGCTTGGTAGCAACGAACACTGAAGCTTTCTTT. Its protein is CASSLVATNTEAFF.

This CDR3 reads CASSETSGRRDEQFF. In nucleotides, the CDR3 is TGTGCCAGCAGCGAAACTAGCGGGAGAAGGGATGAGCAGTTCTTC. The chain links TRBV11-2 to TRBJ2-1, with 11 bases identical to TRBD2. Germline V gene lookup returns CDR1 SGHAT and CDR2 FQNNGV. The V and J ends lost 5 bases and 8 bases, in that order; junction bases with no gene match: 8. The CDR3 sequence is 15 residues long.

This clone was seen a few times. In the same sample, other DNA sequences code for this CDR3. The chain has TRBV6-5 and TRBJ2-2; no clear D gene. The CDR3 is 12 residues long. V was shortened by 2 bases and J by 3 bases, with 1 base between the two germline ends. Germline CDR1 reads MNHEY; CDR2 reads SVGAGI. This chain's CDR3 is CASSYHTGELFF. In DNA form, the CDR3 reads TGTGCCAGCAGTTACCACACCGGGGAGCTGTTTTTT.

This sequence joins TRBV9 and TRBJ1-4; no clear D gene. Germline CDR1 is SGDLS and CDR2 is YYNGEE. Trimming pared 0 bases from V and 4 bases from J, leaving 7 bases between. The CDR3 consists of 14 residues. Here the CDR3 DNA reads TGTGCCAGCAGCGTAGGAAGCCATAATGAAAAACTGTTTTTT. This encodes CASSVGSHNEKLFF.

Relative to its sample, this clone is medium-sized. The chain combines TRBV7-9 with TRBJ2-1; D gene uncertain. Germline loops: CDR1 SEHNR, CDR2 FQNEAQ (reference sequence). Trimming stripped 0 bases from V and 6 bases from J, with 12 bases between. There are 15 residues in the CDR3. CDR3: CASSLAPIATNEQFF. Here the CDR3 DNA reads TGTGCCAGCAGCTTAGCGCCGATAGCTACCAATGAGCAGTTCTTC.

The chain uses TRBV20-1 and TRBJ1-2; D is uncertain. CDR3 length: 11 residues. The V end was cut by 5 bases, the J end by 8 bases, with 12 bases between. The V gene's germline CDR1 is DFQATT and CDR2 SNEGSKA (reference sequence). CDR3 sequence reads: CSARWQRGYTF. For the CDR3, the DNA is TGCAGTGCTCGGTGGCAGAGGGGCTACACCTTC.

The chain links TRBV5-1 to TRBJ2-7; 9 positions agree with TRBD1. CDR3 length equals 15 residues. Germline loops: CDR1 SGHRS, CDR2 YFSETQ. J gave up 3 bases and V 4 bases, and 8 bases lay outside the gene matches. CDR3 nucleotides: TGCGCCAGCAGCCCCGGGACAGGGTGGGACTACGAGCAGTACTTC. Encoded protein: CASSPGTGWDYEQYF.

The chain combines TRBV6-1 with TRBJ2-7; a possible D gene is TRBD1 (6 bases). V was cut by 4 bases and J by 5 bases, with 21 bases left in between. From germline, CDR1 is MNHNS and CDR2 SASEGT. This CDR3 spans 16 amino acids. CDR3 bases: TGTGCCAGCAGTGCCCCGGTCAACAGGGATGGGAACGAGCAGTACTTC. Encoded protein: CASSAPVNRDGNEQYF.

The chain has TRBV6-6 and TRBJ2-7, with D possibly called TRBD1 or TRBD2 (5 bases each). The CDR3 has 16 residues. V was pared by 2 bases and J by 3 bases, with 17 bases between. From germline, CDR1 is MNHNY and CDR2 SVGAGI (reference sequence). The CDR3 DNA reads TGTGCCAGCAGTTACGGAGGCAGGGACGCAGGCTACGAGCAGTACTTC. It specifies CASSYGGRDAGYEQYF.

V and J are TRBV27 and TRBJ2-1, with D maybe TRBD2 (6 bases). The germline CDR1 and CDR2 sequences are MNHEY and SMNVEV (reference sequence). With 5 bases removed from V and 0 bases from J, the gap between germline ends came to 17 bases. The CDR3 has 17 amino acids. This CDR3 is CASSLGAGPSSYNEQFF. CDR3 nucleotide sequence: TGTGCCAGCAGTCTTGGAGCGGGCCCTAGCTCCTACAATGAGCAGTTCTTC.

The chain combines TRBV6-6 with TRBJ1-5; TRBD1 agrees at 8 bases. Germline V gives CDR1 MNHNY, CDR2 SVGAGI (reference sequence). Trimming cost V 6 bases and J 2 bases; bases outside gene matches: 6. The CDR3 runs to 15 residues. The CDR3 region has the DNA TGTGCCAGCAGGGGAGGACAGGGCGGCAATCAGCCCCAGCATTTT. Translating gives CASRGGQGGNQPQHF.

In its sample, this clone was seen a few times. The CDR3 bases are TGTGCCAGCAGTTACTCTTCCGCCACAGATACGCAGTATTTT. This sequence encodes CASSYSSATDTQYF. This chain uses TRBV6-5 with TRBJ2-3; unclear D gene. V gave up 0 bases and J gave up 2 bases, with 6 bases separating them. The CDR3 covers 14 residues. Per germline, CDR1 MNHEY and CDR2 SVGAGI.